This T cell receptor beta chain derives from a study of blood T cell repertoires in COVID-19. The CDR3 totals 14 residues. V was cut by 2 bases and J by 4 bases, with 10 bases left in between. The germline gives CDR1 SGHRS, CDR2 YFSETQ. This table comes from immunoSEQ multiplex PCR, and its TCRdb copy is limited to in-frame clones, with some not included. The table records some 150,000 clones, roughly 80% of them present only once. The V and J genes are TRBV5-1 and TRBJ2-1; a possible D gene is TRBD2 (6 bases). This receptor was identified in a woman aged 40 to 50 with active or convalescent COVID-19. Specimen: peripheral blood. The chain's CDR3 is CASSFGSGYNEQFF. In nucleotides, the CDR3 is TGCGCCAGCAGCTTCGGGAGTGGGTACAATGAGCAGTTCTTC.